This entry describes one T cell receptor beta chain. A read error may produce the germline difference seen at one junction end. Per the original data handling: Estimates of nucleated cell counts were drawn from the amplification of reference gene primers. The repertoire was sequenced with immunoSEQ multiplex PCR; TCRdb's copy has only in-frame clones and lacks some. That table furnishes V, J and clone size, whereas the DNA furnished D and trimming. Of under 400,000 clones in the sample, roughly 90% were seen once. Seattle patient enrollment occurred during active infection, with longitudinal follow-up thereafter. The sample comes from a study of blood T cell repertoires in COVID-19. Study details: The samples span acute and convalescent COVID-19 from the United States, Italy and Spain. Nucleic acid was either cDNA or gDNA, and it came from T cells, B-cell-depleted T cells, or PBMCs.

Germline V gene sequence: CDR1 SGHTA, CDR2 FQGTGA. The CDR3 has 11 amino acids. The chain uses TRBV7-3 and TRBJ1-2; D uncertain. The receptor's source is a woman aged 25 to 39 with COVID-19, enrolled during active disease. The sequencing input was peripheral blood. The CDR3 is CASSAGSHLAF. The DNA of the CDR3 is TGTGCCAGCAGCGCCGGTAGTCATCTCGCCTTC.